A single sample is the source of the 9 T cell receptor beta chains below, sequenced in a study of blood T cell repertoires in COVID-19. Clones were read by immunoSEQ multiplex PCR, and TCRdb kept only the in-frame ones, dropping some. The sample holds under 130,000 clones, approximately 88% seen once. Sequencing was performed on peripheral blood. These TCRs come from a woman aged 60 to 75 with acute or convalescent COVID-19.

This clone has just a few counts. This rearrangement joins TRBV5-4 to TRBJ1-3; D unresolved. Germline values: CDR1 SGHNT, CDR2 YYREEE (reference sequence). V gave up 0 bases and J gave up 4 bases, with 5 bases separating them. This CDR3 comprises 13 residues. The CDR3 loop is CASSLGRGNTIYF. Written as DNA, the CDR3 is TGTGCCAGCAGCTTGGGGAGAGGAAACACCATATATTTT. The variable domain in full, with the rest retrieved from reference TRBV5-4 and TRBJ1-3, is ETGVTQSPTHLIKTRGQQVTLRCSSQSGHNTVSWYQQALGQGPQFIFQYYREEENGRGNFPPRFSGLQFPNYSSELNVNALELDDSALYLCASSLGRGNTIYFGEGSWLTVV.

The J gene is TRBJ1-2, the V gene TRBV28; D unclear. Trimming removed 3 bases at V and 8 bases at J, with 13 bases between. CDR1 and CDR2 (germline): MDHEN, SYDVKM. This CDR3 has 13 residues. CDR3 DNA sequence: TGTGCCAGCAGTTTGTCCCTAACTCACGGCTACACCTTC. Encoded protein: CASSLSLTHGYTF.

V usage is TRBV28 and J usage is TRBJ2-1, with 9 bases that match TRBD2. V lost 7 bases to trimming and J lost 5 bases; unmatched junction nucleotides: 6. The CDR3 sequence is 14 residues long. Germline V gene data show CDR1 as MDHEN and CDR2 as SYDVKM. The CDR3 spells CASNGGRANNEQFF. CDR3 DNA: TGTGCCAGCAATGGCGGGAGGGCAAACAATGAGCAGTTCTTC. Full variable domain (missing parts from reference TRBV28 and TRBJ2-1): DVKVTQSSRYLVKRTGEKVFLECVQDMDHENMFWYRQDPGLGLRLIYFSYDVKMKEKGDIPEGYSVSREKKERFSLILESASTNQTSMYLCASNGGRANNEQFFGPGTRLTVL.

This sequence joins TRBV2 and TRBJ1-2; the D gene is possibly TRBD1 (5 bases). This CDR3 is built from 13 residues. Trimming removed 3 bases at V and 3 bases at J, with 8 bases between. CDR1 and CDR2 from the germline V gene are SNHLY and FYNNEI. The DNA of the CDR3 is TGTGCCAGCAGTGACGGGGGGGACTATGGCTACACCTTC. Its protein is CASSDGGDYGYTF.

For this clone: Additional DNA sequences in this sample encode the identical CDR3. The chain uses TRBV27 and TRBJ1-2; D call uncertain. Germline V gives CDR1 MNHEY, CDR2 SMNVEV (reference sequence). Trimming shortened V by 3 bases and J by 0 bases, and 5 bases separated the two germline ends. The CDR3 sequence is 13 residues long. CDR3: CASSFNSNYGYTF. The CDR3 DNA reads TGTGCCAGCAGTTTTAACTCTAACTATGGCTACACCTTC.

This clone was observed once. The chain couples TRBV7-2 to TRBJ2-5, with TRBD2 as a possible D gene (5 bases). Germline V gene lookup returns CDR1 SGHTA and CDR2 FQGNSA. This CDR3 is 15 amino acids long. V shed 2 bases and J shed 2 bases, with 12 bases lying between them. The CDR3 loop is CASSLSGSLQETQYF. In DNA form, the CDR3 reads TGTGCCAGCAGCTTAAGCGGCTCCTTACAAGAGACCCAGTACTTC.

The V call is TRBV14, the J call TRBJ1-1; the match to TRBD1 covers 8 bases. Germline trimming cut 4 bases from V and 1 base from J; bases unmatched to any gene: 5. This CDR3 region has 15 residues. Germline V gene lookup returns CDR1 SGHDN and CDR2 FVKESK. The CDR3 protein is CASSPQDRANTEAFF. The CDR3 coding sequence is TGTGCCAGCAGCCCGCAGGACAGGGCGAACACTGAAGCTTTCTTT.

This clone has just one count. In DNA, the CDR3 is TGTGCCAGCAAAGATGGAGGGGAGCAGTACTTC. Translated, it gives CASKDGGEQYF. This chain connects TRBV2 to TRBJ2-7; possibly TRBD2 for D (6 bases). Germline V gene lookup returns CDR1 SNHLY and CDR2 FYNNEI. The CDR3 runs 11 residues. V was pared by 7 bases and J by 7 bases, with 11 bases between.

The rearrangement joins TRBV19 to TRBJ1-3; the match to TRBD1 covers 7 bases. Trimming at V came to 5 bases and at J to 0 bases, leaving 4 bases not matched to a gene. From germline, CDR1 is LNHDA and CDR2 SQIVND (reference sequence). The CDR3 totals 15 residues. CDR3 sequence (DNA): TGTGCCAGTAGTGTAACAGGGGCCTCTGGAAACACCATATATTTT. Encoded protein: CASSVTGASGNTIYF.